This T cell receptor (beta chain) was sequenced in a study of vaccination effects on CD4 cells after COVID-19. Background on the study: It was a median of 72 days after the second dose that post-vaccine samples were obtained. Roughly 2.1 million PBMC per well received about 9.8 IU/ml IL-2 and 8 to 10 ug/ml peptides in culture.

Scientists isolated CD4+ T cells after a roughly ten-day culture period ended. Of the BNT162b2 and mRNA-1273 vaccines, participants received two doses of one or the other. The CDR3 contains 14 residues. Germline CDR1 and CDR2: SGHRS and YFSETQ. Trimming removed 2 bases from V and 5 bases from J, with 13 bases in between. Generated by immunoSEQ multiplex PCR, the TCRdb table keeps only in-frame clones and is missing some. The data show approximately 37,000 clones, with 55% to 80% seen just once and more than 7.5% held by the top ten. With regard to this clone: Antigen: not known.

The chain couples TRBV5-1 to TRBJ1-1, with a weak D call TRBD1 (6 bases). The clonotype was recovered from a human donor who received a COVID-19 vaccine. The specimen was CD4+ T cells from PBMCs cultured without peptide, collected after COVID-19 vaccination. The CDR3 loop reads CASSLQGGSTEAFF. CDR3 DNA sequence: TGCGCCAGCAGCTTACAGGGAGGGTCAACTGAAGCTTTCTTT.